This T cell receptor beta chain was sequenced for a study of blood T cell repertoires in COVID-19. On the study more broadly: From the United States, Italy and Spain came samples of acute and convalescent COVID-19. Nucleic acid was either cDNA or gDNA, and it came from T cells, B-cell-depleted T cells, or PBMCs.

As handled by the study authors: Estimation of nucleated cell counts relied on the amplification of reference gene primers. Method: immunoSEQ multiplex PCR; TCRdb's copy keeps in-frame clones and lacks some. That table supplies the V and J calls and clone size; D and trimming were determined from the DNA. This table has about 250,000 clones, about 86% appearing once. From germline, CDR1 is GTSNPN and CDR2 SVGIG (reference sequence). The CDR3 has 11 amino acids. Trimming left V 5 bases short and J 5 bases short, with 9 bases between. The rearrangement uses TRBV30 and TRBJ1-1; D gene uncertain. The origin of this receptor is a man aged 40-49 years with active or convalescent COVID-19. Sequencing input: peripheral blood. In DNA, the CDR3 is TGTGCCTGGGGCCGGTTAACTGAAGCTTTCTTT. As protein: CAWGRLTEAFF.